This note documents a single TCR beta chain sequence. The data derive from a study of T cells after somatic rescue of genetic block. Germline assignment: CDR1 ENHRY and CDR2 SYGVKD. The CDR3 totals 13 residues. V lost 2 bases, J lost 11 bases, and 8 bases stayed unmatched. Method: immunoSEQ multiplex PCR; TCRdb's copy keeps in-frame clones and lacks some. The repertoire has about 15,000 clones, 65% to 75% of them found once; the top ten carry 12% to 15%. This rearrangement joins TRBV10-3 to TRBJ2-5; 7 nucleotides align to TRBD1. The clonotype was recovered from a boy aged 5-17 years. Source material: peripheral blood mononuclear cells (PBMCs). The CDR3 nucleotides read TGTGCCATCAGTGAGCGAGGACAGGCCCGGCAGTACTTC. Protein product: CAISERGQARQYF.